This T cell receptor beta chain was sequenced for a study of neurological immune-mediated disorders. TCRdb redid the calling of the 5' RACE reads with MiXCR, one entry per CDR3 protein. The sample carries some 120,000 distinct CDR3 sequences, about 3.2% recorded once. Ten or more counts support this clonotype. Germline assignment: CDR1 SGHRS and CDR2 YFSETQ. Trimming removed 6 bases from V and 4 bases from J; junction bases left unmatched: 14. The CDR3 runs 16 residues. Sequencing used PBMCs. This chain joins TRBV5-1 and TRBJ1-1; 8 bases align to TRBD1. The receptor was derived from a woman aged 25 to 39 with multiple sclerosis. The CDR3 bases are TGCGCCAGCACCTTAATGGTGGGAGGACAGGGCACTGAAGCTTTCTTT. It codes for CASTLMVGGQGTEAFF.